These 10 T cell receptor beta chains came from one sample sequenced in a study of blood T cells in healthy people across ages. It was with a sample-barcoded 5' primer and a J-beta primer mix that a second PCR of about 6 to 12 cycles was run. TCRdb ran MiXCR on the 5' RACE reads and lists one entry per CDR3 protein. Among roughly 550,000 distinct CDR3 sequences listed, approximately 25% were seen once. The sample was also reused in another study, on T cells of mothers and their children.

The sequenced sample consisted of blood. These TCRs come from a boy between 10 and 17 years old in good health.

This clonotype has at least ten counts. The genes are TRBV3-1 and TRBJ2-5; D could derive from TRBD1 or TRBD2 (5 bases each). The V gene's germline CDR1 is LGHDT and CDR2 YNNKEL (reference sequence). Trimming shortened V by 0 bases and J by 2 bases, and 13 bases separated the two germline ends. The CDR3 consists of 16 residues. This chain's CDR3 is CASSQDGAGRQETQYF. The CDR3, as DNA: TGTGCCAGCAGCCAAGATGGGGCGGGCCGACAAGAGACCCAGTACTTC.

The chain is built from TRBV24-1 and TRBJ2-1; TRBD2 agrees at 12 bases. The CDR3 is 17 amino acids. CDR1 and CDR2 (germline): KGHDR, SFDVKD. J lost 7 bases, V lost 4 bases, and 10 bases had no gene match. CDR3 in DNA: TGTGCCACCAGTGAGGGGGCCCTAGCGGGGGGGCGGAATGAGCAGTTCTTC. This encodes CATSEGALAGGRNEQFF.

V usage is TRBV20-1 and J usage is TRBJ1-6; 9 bases match TRBD1. CDR1 and CDR2 (germline): DFQATT, SNEGSKA (reference sequence). J gave up 10 bases and V 0 bases, and 7 bases lay outside the gene matches. CDR3 length: 15 residues. Here the CDR3 DNA reads TGCAGTGCTAGAGATCCGGACAGGGGAGGCTCACCCCTCCACTTT. This sequence encodes CSARDPDRGGSPLHF.

The sample holds a few counts of this clonotype. The rearrangement links TRBV5-1 to TRBJ1-1; maybe TRBD1 (5 bases). Trimming took off 4 bases at V and 7 bases at J, with 17 bases between the two ends. Germline assignment: CDR1 SGHRS and CDR2 YFSETQ. There are 14 residues in the CDR3. Written as DNA, the CDR3 is TGCGCCAGCAGCCTTAGTAGGGGCCGTTATGAAGCTTTCTTT. Its translation is CASSLSRGRYEAFF. The entire variable domain, with the rest obtained from reference TRBV5-1 and TRBJ1-1, is as follows: KAGVTQTPRYLIKTRGQQVTLSCSPISGHRSVSWYQQTPGQGLQFLFEYFSETQRNKGNFPGRFSGRQFSNSRSEMNVSTLELGDSALYLCASSLSRGRYEAFFGQGTRLTVV.

The chain uses TRBV20-1 and TRBJ2-7; D gene uncertain. Per germline, CDR1 DFQATT and CDR2 SNEGSKA (reference sequence). V lost 6 bases to trimming and J lost 0 bases, with 15 bases between them. The CDR3 totals 14 residues. In nucleotides, the CDR3 is TGCAGTGCCCGAAGGGCAGGTAGCTCCTACGAGCAGTACTTC. Amino acids: CSARRAGSSYEQYF.

This clonotype was seen more than once but under ten times. The DNA of the CDR3 is TGTGCCAGCAGCTTAGGGGCTAGCGGGGTAGTCTACGAGCAGTACTTC. Amino acid sequence: CASSLGASGVVYEQYF. J is TRBJ2-7 and V is TRBV7-6, with 9 nucleotides matching TRBD2. Germline CDR1 SGHVS, CDR2 FNYEAQ. Trimming removed 1 base from V and 3 bases from J; junction bases left unmatched: 7. This CDR3 is 16 amino acids long.

This clonotype was observed a handful of times. The rearrangement links TRBV14 to TRBJ2-5, with 8 bases that match TRBD1. The J call may be mistaken, given a closer DNA end match to TRBJ2-7. The CDR3 contains 15 residues. CDR1 and CDR2 from the germline V gene are SGHDN and FVKESK. In DNA, the CDR3 is TGTGCCAGCAGCCCGCGGACAGGGTACCTTAGCGAGCAGTACTTC. This encodes CASSPRTGYLSEQYF.

The chain carries TRBV7-2 and TRBJ1-4, with TRBD1 as a possible D gene (5 bases). The V and J ends lost 4 bases and 5 bases respectively, with 8 bases between them. CDR3 size: 13 residues. The germline CDR1 and CDR2 sequences are SGHTA and FQGNSA. CDR3 nucleotides: TGTGCCAGCAGCTGGGACCGAAATGAAAAACTGTTTTTT. Translated: CASSWDRNEKLFF.

The chain recombines TRBV2 with TRBJ2-1; D tentatively fits TRBD1 or TRBD2 (5 bases each). Trimming removed 7 bases at V and 5 bases at J, with 18 bases between. The CDR3 is 15 amino acids. The germline CDR1 and CDR2 sequences are SNHLY and FYNNEI. The CDR3 nucleotides read TGTGCCAGCAAGATTGAGGGGTTTGGGAACAATGAGCAGTTCTTC. Translation gives CASKIEGFGNNEQFF.

CDR3 protein: CASSVPGQATLEETQYF. CDR3 bases: TGCGCCAGCAGCGTACCGGGACAGGCCACTTTAGAAGAGACCCAGTACTTC. The chain carries TRBV5-1 and TRBJ2-5; TRBD1 matches 8 bases. After removal of 4 bases from V and 3 bases from J, the junction contained 14 bases not matched to a gene. The V gene's germline CDR1 is SGHRS and CDR2 YFSETQ. The CDR3 contains 17 residues.